This T cell receptor (beta chain) was retrieved from a study of sequential checkpoint blockade in melanoma. Across the whole study: Maintenance nivolumab came after either treatment sequence.

The method was immunoSEQ multiplex PCR; TCRdb's version includes in-frame clones alone and lacks a portion of them. The table records a few thousand clones, around two thirds of them present only once. CDR3 length: 15 residues. CDR1 MNHEY and CDR2 SVGAGI come from the germline V gene. The germline V and J ends were trimmed by 5 bases and 10 bases, with 23 bases remaining between them. This clone was found a few times. This sequence is one base from a far larger clone and is likely a read error. The treatment here: randomized to nivolumab then ipilimumab (arm A) or the reverse (arm B). None of the patients previously received DNA-damaging chemotherapy. Sorted cells were live CD3+CD8+, lacking CD19 and CD56, from PBMCs.

V gene TRBV6-5 combines with J gene TRBJ1-1; no clear D gene. The specimen was CD8+ T cells sorted from blood (inferred from file names), collected from a patient given nivolumab and ipilimumab in sequence. The sequence was collected from a human donor with melanoma. The CDR3 here is CASSPVEGLGSAAFF. The CDR3 bases are TGTGCCAGCAGTCCCGTGGAGGGTCTGGGATCTGCAGCTTTCTTT.